This T cell receptor beta chain was captured by sequencing in a study of response to subunit inactivated influenza vaccine. Overall study results and limits: Authors suggested seasonal influenza vaccinations each recruit few new T cells.

TCRdb recomputed calls from the RT-PCR reads with MiXCR, one row per CDR3 protein. Counted here are some 190,000 distinct CDR3 sequences, over 13% occurring once; the ten biggest clones make up 20% to 30%. CDR3 size: 17 residues. V lost 0 bases, J lost 4 bases, and 9 bases stayed unmatched. Germline V gene sequence: CDR1 MNHEY, CDR2 SMNVEV (reference sequence). The sample holds a few counts of this clonotype. Its antigen remains unidentified. The material was CD8+ T cells sorted from PBMCs, obtained around 5 days after vaccination. The source of this sequence is a man over 45 who received an inactivated influenza vaccine. V usage is TRBV27 and J usage is TRBJ2-7; TRBD2 aligns across 10 bases. The CDR3 reads CASSLSGLAGAFYEQYF. In DNA form, the CDR3 reads TGTGCCAGCAGTTTATCGGGGCTAGCGGGGGCTTTTTACGAGCAGTACTTC.